The 11 T cell receptor beta chains reported below all come from one sample, sequenced in a study of pediatric ulcerative colitis. The rectum was sampled with one to two pinch biopsies at colonoscopy. Repertoires were generated with immunoSEQ multiplex PCR, while TCRdb's copy carries only in-frame clones and drops some. The sample yields over 20,000 clones, about three quarters seen once. Sequenced: gut tissue. The receptor set was obtained from a boy aged 5-17 years with severe ulcerative colitis.

This clone showed up just once. The chain combines TRBV6-5 with TRBJ2-1; no clear D gene. V lost 3 bases, J lost 6 bases, and 9 bases lay in between. The germline gives CDR1 MNHEY, CDR2 SVGAGI. This CDR3 spans 13 amino acids. This chain's CDR3 is CASSYGRINEQFF. The CDR3 region has the DNA TGTGCCAGCAGTTATGGACGGATCAATGAGCAGTTCTTC.

V is TRBV30 and J is TRBJ2-3; no reliable D call. The CDR3 is made up of 11 amino acids. Trimming pared 0 bases from V and 5 bases from J, leaving 3 bases between. CDR1 and CDR2 (germline): GTSNPN, SVGIG (reference sequence). CDR3 in DNA: TGTGCCTGGAGTGTCATAGATACGCAGTATTTT. Amino acids: CAWSVIDTQYF.

About this clone itself: One end of the junction varies from germline; a read error may be responsible. The sample contains more than one DNA sequence encoding this CDR3. This chain uses TRBV5-1 with TRBJ2-2; 7 positions agree with TRBD1. The CDR3 runs to 15 residues. The germline CDR1 and CDR2 sequences are SGHRS and YFSETQ. The DNA for the CDR3 is TGTGCCAGCAGCTTGGTGCAGGGGGACACCGGGGAGCTGTTTTTT. Translation: CASSLVQGDTGELFF.

By sample share, this clone is medium-sized (0.01 to 0.1%). The genes are TRBV6-1 and TRBJ1-5; TRBD1 might be the D (6 bases). There are 14 residues in the CDR3. Germline CDR1 reads MNHNS; CDR2 reads SASEGT. The V and J ends lost 3 bases and 7 bases respectively, with 13 bases between them. CDR3 sequence: CASSESLGAQPQHF. The CDR3 coding sequence is TGTGCCAGCAGTGAGTCCCTGGGGGCACAGCCCCAGCATTTT.

V usage is TRBV5-1 and J usage is TRBJ1-1, with a weak D call TRBD1 (6 bases). The CDR3 spans 13 residues. The V gene's germline CDR1 is SGHRS and CDR2 YFSETQ. V was pared by 1 base and J by 5 bases, with 9 bases between. CDR3 residues: CASSLLRGTEAFF. The CDR3 bases are TGCGCCAGCAGCTTGCTCAGGGGTACTGAAGCTTTCTTT.

V is TRBV18 and J is TRBJ1-2; D remains ambiguous. The CDR3 covers 13 residues. Between the trimmed V and J ends, which lost 5 bases and 5 bases, there was a span of 12 bases. CDR1 and CDR2 (germline): KGHSH, LQKENI. The CDR3 sequence: CASSSLLTYGYTF. The CDR3 DNA follows: TGTGCCAGCTCATCCCTACTCACTTATGGCTACACCTTC.

This clone has only one observation. This rearrangement joins TRBV6-1 to TRBJ1-4; D possibly corresponds to TRBD1 (5 bases). Germline V gives CDR1 MNHNS, CDR2 SASEGT. Trimming removed 10 bases from V and 4 bases from J, with 16 bases in between. The CDR3 length is 14 residues. CDR3 sequence: CAIKARALNEKLFF. The CDR3 DNA reads TGTGCCATTAAGGCCAGGGCCCTTAATGAAAAACTGTTTTTT.

This clone was detected a few times. The chain is built from TRBV21-1 and TRBJ1-2. TRBV21-1 is described as a pseudogene. This CDR3 comprises 15 residues. The CDR3 DNA follows: TGTGCCAGCAGCAAAGTCGAGGGGCCCCGCTATGGCTACACCTTC. It is translated as CASSKVEGPRYGYTF.

The V gene is TRBV2, the J gene TRBJ1-1, with TRBD1 matching 9 bases. CDR1 is SNHLY and CDR2 is FYNNEI in the germline V gene. Trimming at V came to 5 bases and at J to 2 bases, leaving 3 bases not matched to a gene. CDR3 size: 14 residues. The CDR3: CASSKGQGNTEAFF. For the CDR3, the DNA is TGTGCCAGCAGTAAGGGACAGGGTAACACTGAAGCTTTCTTT.

Only one count was recorded for this clone. This sequence joins TRBV6-5 and TRBJ2-2; 7 bases agree with TRBD1. The CDR3 runs to 15 residues. J was trimmed by 6 bases and V by 6 bases; bases with no gene match: 10. Per germline, CDR1 MNHEY and CDR2 SVGAGI. The CDR3 loop is CASRPDRSTPGELFF. In nucleotides, the CDR3 is TGTGCCAGCAGACCGGACAGGTCTACTCCCGGGGAGCTGTTTTTT.

The chain uses TRBV6-1 and TRBJ1-2, with D maybe TRBD1 (6 bases). CDR3 length equals 13 residues. CDR1 is MNHNS and CDR2 is SASEGT in the germline V gene. V was clipped by 8 bases and J by 4 bases, with 14 bases between them. The CDR3, as DNA: TGTGCCAGCCCGTCACAGGGACCCTATGGCTACACCTTC. Protein: CASPSQGPYGYTF.